One and the same sample provided the 20 T cell receptor beta chains below, sequenced in a study of blood T cells in healthy people across ages. Then a second PCR, running about 6 to 11 cycles, was carried out with a sample-barcoded 5' primer and a J-beta primer mix. Each CDR3 protein gets one entry after TCRdb re-called the 5' RACE reads with MiXCR. The data show over 1.5 million distinct CDR3 sequences, roughly 49% seen once. Sequencing was carried out using blood. The source of these receptors is a woman aged 40 to 55 in good health.

CDR3 sequence reads: CASSQGASGFYNEQFF. The CDR3 DNA is TGTGCCAGCAGCCAAGGGGCTAGCGGATTTTACAATGAGCAGTTCTTC. V is TRBV3-1 and J is TRBJ2-1; 7 positions agree with TRBD2. The CDR3 extends over 16 amino acids. Germline CDR1 LGHDT, CDR2 YNNKEL (reference sequence). J was trimmed by 4 bases and V by 1 base; bases with no gene match: 7.

To note about this clonotype: Possible read error: a much larger clone is one base away. This chain uses TRBV25-1 with TRBJ2-5; D gene ambiguous. The CDR3 is 13 amino acids. Germline lookup yields CDR1 MGHDK and CDR2 SYGVNS. The CDR3 DNA reads as TGTGCCGGCAGTGAATATAACCAAGAGACCCAGTACTTC. As protein: CAGSEYNQETQYF. The whole variable domain, remainder taken from reference TRBV25-1 and TRBJ2-5, is EADIYQTPRYLVIGTGKKITLECSQTMGHDKMYWYQQDPGMELHLIHYSYGVNSTEKGDLSSESTVSRIRTEHFPLTLESARPSHTSQYLCAGSEYNQETQYFGPGTRLLVL.

This clonotype came up a few times. The rearrangement links TRBV27 to TRBJ2-1; the D is unclear. The CDR3 contains 14 residues. Looked up from germline, CDR1 is MNHEY and CDR2 is SMNVEV (reference sequence). The V end lost 2 bases, the J end lost 6 bases, and 11 bases lay between the germline ends. The CDR3 DNA is TGTGCCAGCAGTTTAACCTGGCCCCCCAATGAGCAGTTCTTC. Amino acid sequence: CASSLTWPPNEQFF.

There are a few counts of this clonotype. The chain couples TRBV29-1 to TRBJ2-3; D assignment may be TRBD1 or TRBD2 (5 bases each). The germline gives CDR1 SQVTM, CDR2 ANQGSEA. V was trimmed by 7 bases and J by 4 bases, leaving 18 bases between them. The length of the CDR3 is 14 residues. CDR3 coding DNA: TGCAGCGCAAGACCGGGACCGGCAGCAGATACGCAGTATTTT. Its protein product is CSARPGPAADTQYF.

The chain couples TRBV28 to TRBJ2-7; possible D gene TRBD2, 6 bases. From germline, CDR1 is MDHEN and CDR2 SYDVKM. There are 13 residues in the CDR3. The DNA for the CDR3 is TGTGCTACGGGGCTAGCGATTCCCTACGAGCAGTACTTC. Its translation: CATGLAIPYEQYF. Filled out from reference TRBV28 and TRBJ2-7, the complete variable domain reads DVKVTQSSRYLVKRTGEKVFLECVQDMDHENMFWYRQDPGLGLRLIYFSYDVKMKEKGDIPEGYSVSREKKERFSLILESASTNQTSMYLCATGLAIPYEQYFGPGTRLTVT.

V usage is TRBV9 and J usage is TRBJ2-5, with 8 bases matching TRBD1. Germline V gives CDR1 SGDLS, CDR2 YYNGEE. The CDR3 is 18 residues long. The J segment lost 7 bases and the V segment lost 0 bases, leaving 17 bases of the junction unmatched. CDR3 bases: TGTGCCAGCAGCGTAGACCCCTCCGGGACAGGTCAAGTTGGGACCCAGTACTTC. It encodes CASSVDPSGTGQVGTQYF.

This clonotype was recorded a few times. This chain uses TRBV24-1 with TRBJ2-5, with D uncertain. The CDR3 runs to 11 residues. Germline V CDR1 and CDR2: KGHDR, SFDVKD. V was trimmed by 5 bases and J by 3 bases, leaving 3 bases between them. The CDR3 region is CATSGEETQYF. DNA for the CDR3: TGTGCCACCAGTGGAGAAGAGACCCAGTACTTC.

The J gene is TRBJ2-3, the V gene TRBV6-2 or TRBV6-3, with a tentative D call TRBD2 (6 bases). V lost 0 bases, J lost 3 bases, and 10 bases lay in between. The CDR3 contains 15 residues. In germline, CDR1 is MNHEY, CDR2 SVGEGT. The CDR3 spells CASSYSMAGTDTQYF. The CDR3, as DNA: TGTGCCAGCAGTTACTCGATGGCGGGGACAGATACGCAGTATTTT.

This clonotype was seen a few times. This chain uses TRBV5-6 with TRBJ1-2; TRBD1 aligns across 7 bases. After removal of 3 bases from V and 7 bases from J, the junction contained 12 bases not matched to a gene. The CDR3 spans 15 residues. The germline gives CDR1 SGHDT, CDR2 YYEEEE. DNA for the CDR3: TGTGCCAGCAGCTATCCACCTACAGGGGCGGGTGGCTACACCTTC. Translating gives CASSYPPTGAGGYTF.

The chain links TRBV6-2 or TRBV6-3 to TRBJ1-5, with a possible D match to TRBD1 (6 bases). V gave up 5 bases and J gave up 7 bases, with 21 bases separating them. This CDR3 region has 16 residues. Germline lookup yields CDR1 MNHEY and CDR2 SVGEGT. In DNA, the CDR3 is TGTGCCAGCAGTCCCGGCGGGGGCTGGGCACGGCAGCCCCAGCATTTT. Translation gives CASSPGGGWARQPQHF.

This clonotype was seen more than once but under ten times. V usage is TRBV24-1 and J usage is TRBJ2-1; D gene ambiguous. This CDR3 is 13 amino acids long. Germline loops: CDR1 KGHDR, CDR2 SFDVKD. Trimming pared 3 bases from V and 3 bases from J, leaving 5 bases between. CDR3 in amino acids: CATSDPDYNEQFF. The CDR3 DNA follows: TGTGCCACCAGTGATCCAGACTACAATGAGCAGTTCTTC.

This clonotype has just one count. The chain uses TRBV2 and TRBJ2-5; D is perhaps TRBD1 or TRBD2 (6 bases each). Per the germline V gene, CDR1 is SNHLY and CDR2 is FYNNEI. The CDR3 loop spans 13 amino acids. V gave up 8 bases and J gave up 5 bases, with 15 bases separating them. CDR3 DNA: TGTGCCAGCTTGGGGGGCGCGGGGGAGACCCAGTACTTC. It yields the protein CASLGGAGETQYF.

The chain couples TRBV28 to TRBJ2-7, with TRBD1 identical over 7 bases. The length of the CDR3 is 16 residues. J lost 4 bases, V lost 4 bases, and 13 bases had no gene match. Germline V lookup: CDR1 MDHEN, CDR2 SYDVKM. For the CDR3, the DNA is TGTGCCAGCAGTTCCCCCCGACAGGGTCTTAGGTACGAGCAGTACTTC. Its protein product is CASSSPRQGLRYEQYF.

This clonotype came up a few times. The V call is TRBV20-1, the J call TRBJ2-7; D is unclear. Deletions cut 6 bases from V and 6 bases from J, with 12 bases between. The CDR3 totals 11 residues. Germline CDR1 is DFQATT and CDR2 is SNEGSKA (reference sequence). This CDR3 reads CSADRTGEQYF. DNA for the CDR3: TGCAGTGCGGATAGGACGGGCGAGCAGTACTTC.

This clonotype was observed a few times. The chain carries TRBV19 and TRBJ2-5; no firm D call. CDR3 length: 14 residues. With 1 base removed from V and 2 bases from J, the gap between germline ends came to 8 bases. Germline CDR1 is LNHDA and CDR2 is SQIVND (reference sequence). CDR3: CASSIGALQETQYF. For the CDR3, the DNA is TGTGCCAGTAGTATAGGTGCATTACAAGAGACCCAGTACTTC.

As concerns this clonotype: Germline and junction disagree at one end, which may indicate a read error. V and J are TRBV20-1 and TRBJ1-6, with TRBD1 matching over 7 bases. Germline V gene data show CDR1 as DFQATT and CDR2 as SNEGSKA (reference sequence). The CDR3 spans 17 residues. DNA of the CDR3: TGCAGTGCTGGAGATGGACAGGAGAGCTCCTATAATTCACCCCTCCACTTT. Translated, it gives CSAGDGQESSYNSPLHF.

The chain recombines TRBV27 with TRBJ2-1, with 11 bases matching TRBD2. Germline V gene data show CDR1 as MNHEY and CDR2 as SMNVEV (reference sequence). The CDR3 extends over 16 amino acids. Germline trimming cut 6 bases from V and 2 bases from J; bases unmatched to any gene: 6. CDR3 in DNA: TGTGCCAGCAGATCCAGTAGCGGGGGGGCCTACAATGAGCAGTTCTTC. Translating gives CASRSSSGGAYNEQFF.

The rearrangement uses TRBV29-1 and TRBJ2-1; TRBD2 is a possible D gene (5 bases). Trimming left V 4 bases short and J 0 bases short, with 7 bases between. The germline V gene has CDR1 SQVTM and CDR2 ANQGSEA. This CDR3 region has 13 residues. The CDR3: CSVGESSYNEQFF. As DNA, the CDR3 is TGCAGCGTTGGGGAGAGCTCCTACAATGAGCAGTTCTTC.

This clonotype was counted a few times. The chain employs TRBV20-1 and TRBJ1-5, with 10 bases lining up with TRBD1. The germline V gene encodes CDR1 DFQATT and CDR2 SNEGSKA (reference sequence). V lost 3 bases to trimming and J lost 2 bases; unmatched junction nucleotides: 4. The CDR3 contains 15 residues. The CDR3: CSASGTGDGNQPQHF. Written as DNA, the CDR3 is TGCAGTGCTAGCGGGACAGGGGATGGCAATCAGCCCCAGCATTTT.

This chain joins TRBV28 and TRBJ2-1; D possibly corresponds to TRBD2 (5 bases). Germline V gives CDR1 MDHEN, CDR2 SYDVKM. V was cut by 10 bases and J by 6 bases, with 37 bases left in between. The CDR3 extends over 20 amino acids. The DNA for the CDR3 is TGTGCCACCGAAACCTTGGATGGGTCCTTCTTCGGGGTTTTGGGCAATGAGCAGTTCTTC. Its protein product is CATETLDGSFFGVLGNEQFF.